This is a list of T cell receptor beta chains from one sample in a study of blood T cell repertoires in COVID-19. Sequencing used immunoSEQ multiplex PCR; TCRdb keeps in-frame clones, though not all of them. The sample holds around 92,000 clones, roughly 89% seen once. What was sequenced was peripheral blood. Receptors were obtained from a woman over 75 with active COVID-19. CDR3s include the opening cysteine and the closing phenylalanine or tryptophan. D genes are given only for firm matches. Clone sizes are given selectively: once, few, many, or a class where the clone is expanded.

TRBD1 NA TRBJ1-2 TRBV28 CASGQGSYGYTF TGTGCCAGCGGACAGGGTAGCTATGGCTACACCTTC
NA NA TRBJ1-5 TRBV28 CASTFGGVIAGQPQHF TGTGCCAGCACCTTCGGGGGGGTTATAGCAGGGCAGCCCCAGCATTTT
NA NA TRBJ1-4 TRBV4-3 CASSQDPRAGGAKLFF TGCGCCAGCAGCCAAGACCCCCGGGCCGGAGGGGCAAAACTGTTTTTT
TRBD1 NA TRBJ2-3 TRBV6-6 CASSRLPGQATDTQYF TGTGCCAGCAGCCGACTTCCGGGACAGGCCACAGATACGCAGTATTTT
NA NA TRBJ2-7 TRBV7-3 CASSLTRDYEQYF TGTGCCAGCAGCCTGACTAGGGACTACGAGCAGTACTTC
TRBD2 once TRBJ2-3 TRBV19 CASSIGLAGARDTQYF TGTGCCAGTAGTATAGGTTTAGCGGGAGCCCGAGATACGCAGTATTTT
TRBD2 NA TRBJ2-1 TRBV5-8 CASSSGLAGVDEQFF TGTGCCAGCAGCTCCGGACTAGCGGGAGTGGATGAGCAGTTCTTC
TRBD2 NA TRBJ2-5 TRBV18 CASSPRTSGNQETQYF TGTGCCAGCTCACCACGCACTAGCGGGAACCAAGAGACCCAGTACTTC
TRBD1 NA TRBJ2-7 TRBV9 CASSVVRTGEGEQYF TGTGCCAGCAGCGTAGTTCGGACAGGGGAGGGCGAGCAGTACTTC
NA NA TRBJ1-1 TRBV19 CASRVHSGAWSTEAFF TGTGCCAGTAGAGTACATTCAGGGGCATGGAGCACTGAAGCTTTCTTT
TRBD1 NA TRBJ2-5 TRBV24-1 CATSTWGTGDGQTQYF TGTGCCACCAGCACCTGGGGGACAGGGGATGGGCAGACCCAGTACTTC
TRBD2 NA TRBJ2-1 TRBV18 CASSPTSGYYNEQFF TGTGCCAGCTCACCGACTAGCGGATACTACAATGAGCAGTTCTTC
TRBD1 NA TRBJ2-7 TRBV7-2 CASSPDRVGGEQYF TGTGCCAGCAGCCCGGACAGGGTAGGGGGCGAGCAGTACTTC
TRBD1 NA TRBJ2-7 TRBV4-1 CASSPHPGQGHYEQYF TGCGCCAGCAGCCCCCACCCCGGACAGGGGCACTACGAGCAGTACTTC
NA NA TRBJ2-7 TRBV10-3 CAISSDSSYEQYF TGTGCCATCAGTTCGGACAGCTCCTACGAGCAGTACTTC
TRBD1 NA TRBJ1-2 TRBV6-5 CASRRTGSYGYTF TGTGCCAGCAGAAGGACAGGGAGCTATGGCTACACCTTC
TRBD2 once TRBJ2-5 TRBV28 CASSVAGGQKETQYF TGTGCCAGCAGCGTAGCGGGAGGCCAGAAAGAGACCCAGTACTTC
TRBD2 once TRBJ2-3 TRBV29-1 CSVLGGRASTDTQYF TGCAGCGTTCTTGGCGGGAGAGCTAGCACAGATACGCAGTATTTT
TRBD1 NA TRBJ2-5 TRBV6-1 CASSDVRQGWETQYF TGTGCCAGCAGTGACGTTAGACAGGGTTGGGAGACCCAGTACTTC
NA NA TRBJ2-7 TRBV10-3 CAIRETGPDEQYF TGTGCCATCAGAGAGACAGGCCCGGACGAGCAGTACTTC
NA NA TRBJ1-2 TRBV6-5 CASTRQDSYGYTF TGTGCCAGCACTCGACAGGATTCCTATGGCTACACCTTC
NA NA TRBJ1-4 TRBV4-3 CASSQKTTTNEKLFF TGCGCCAGCAGCCAAAAGACAACAACTAATGAAAAACTGTTTTTT
TRBD2 NA TRBJ2-7 TRBV28 CASSPTTSGHYEQYF TGTGCCAGCTCTCCGACGACTAGCGGACACTACGAGCAGTACTTC
NA NA TRBJ2-2 TRBV11-2 CASSYHGSFSTGELFF TGTGCCAGCAGTTATCACGGGAGTTTTAGCACCGGGGAGCTGTTTTTT
TRBD1 NA TRBJ2-5 TRBV6-5 CASRTGGLGETQYF TGTGCCAGCCGGACAGGGGGATTGGGAGAGACCCAGTACTTC
NA NA TRBJ2-1 TRBV28 CASSRASAYNEQFF TGTGCCAGCAGTCGAGCCAGCGCTTACAATGAGCAGTTCTTC
TRBD1 NA TRBJ2-1 TRBV5-4 CASSPRQGRGNEQFF TGTGCCAGCAGCCCAAGACAGGGACGGGGCAATGAGCAGTTCTTC
NA once TRBJ2-3 TRBV27 CASSLVGGRGSDTQYF TGTGCCAGCAGTTTAGTCGGGGGTCGAGGGTCAGATACGCAGTATTTT
NA NA TRBJ2-1 TRBV10-2 CASSEETTYNEQFF TGCGCCAGCAGTGAGGAAACTACCTACAATGAGCAGTTCTTC
TRBD2 NA TRBJ2-1 TRBV2 CASSSVSSGTRGELEQFF TGTGCCAGCAGTAGTGTGTCTAGCGGGACTCGGGGGGAATTGGAGCAGTTCTTC
NA NA TRBJ2-4 TRBV28 CASSSSSGLVLAKNIQYF TGTGCCAGCAGTTCCTCAAGCGGTTTGGTGCTAGCCAAAAACATTCAGTACTTC